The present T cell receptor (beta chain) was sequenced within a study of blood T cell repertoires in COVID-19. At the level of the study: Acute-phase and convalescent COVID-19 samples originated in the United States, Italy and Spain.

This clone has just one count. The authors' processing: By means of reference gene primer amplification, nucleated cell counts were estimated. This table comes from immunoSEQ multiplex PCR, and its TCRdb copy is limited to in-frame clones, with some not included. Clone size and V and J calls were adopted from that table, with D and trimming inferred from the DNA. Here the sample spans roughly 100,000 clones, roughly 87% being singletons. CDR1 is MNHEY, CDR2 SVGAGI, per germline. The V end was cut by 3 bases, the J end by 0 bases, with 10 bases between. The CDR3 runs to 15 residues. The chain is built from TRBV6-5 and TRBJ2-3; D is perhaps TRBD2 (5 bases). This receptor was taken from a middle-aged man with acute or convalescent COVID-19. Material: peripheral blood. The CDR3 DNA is TGTGCCAGCAGTTATCTGGGCGGGAGCACAGATACGCAGTATTTT. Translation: CASSYLGGSTDTQYF.